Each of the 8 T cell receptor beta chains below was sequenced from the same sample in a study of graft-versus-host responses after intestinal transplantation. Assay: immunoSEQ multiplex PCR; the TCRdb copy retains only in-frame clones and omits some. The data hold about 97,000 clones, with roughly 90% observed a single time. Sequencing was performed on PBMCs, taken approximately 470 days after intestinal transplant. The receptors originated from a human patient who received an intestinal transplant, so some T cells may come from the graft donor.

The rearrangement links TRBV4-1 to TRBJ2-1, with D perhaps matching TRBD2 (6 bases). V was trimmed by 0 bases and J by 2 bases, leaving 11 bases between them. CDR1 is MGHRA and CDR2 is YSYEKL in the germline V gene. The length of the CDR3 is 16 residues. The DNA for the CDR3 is TGCGCCAGCAGCCAAGAGTCGGCGGGGACCTACAATGAGCAGTTCTTC. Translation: CASSQESAGTYNEQFF.

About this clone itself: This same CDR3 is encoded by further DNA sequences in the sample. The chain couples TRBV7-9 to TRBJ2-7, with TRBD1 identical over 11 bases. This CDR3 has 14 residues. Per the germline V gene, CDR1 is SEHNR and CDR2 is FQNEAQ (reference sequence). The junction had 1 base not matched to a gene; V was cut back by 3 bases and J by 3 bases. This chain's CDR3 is CASSFGTGGYEQYF. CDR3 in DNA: TGTGCCAGCAGCTTTGGGACAGGGGGCTACGAGCAGTACTTC.

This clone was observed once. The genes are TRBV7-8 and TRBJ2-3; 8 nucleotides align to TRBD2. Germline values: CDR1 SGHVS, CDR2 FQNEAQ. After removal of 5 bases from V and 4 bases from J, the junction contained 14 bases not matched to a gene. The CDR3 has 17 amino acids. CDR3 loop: CASSPGGLADFADTQYF. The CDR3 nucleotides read TGTGCCAGCAGCCCGGGGGGGCTAGCGGATTTCGCAGATACGCAGTATTTT.

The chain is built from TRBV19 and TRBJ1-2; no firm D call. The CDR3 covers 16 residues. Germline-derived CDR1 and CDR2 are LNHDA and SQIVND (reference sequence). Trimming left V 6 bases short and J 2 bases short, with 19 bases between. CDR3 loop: CASSSLPGFSNYGYTF. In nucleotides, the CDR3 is TGTGCCAGTAGCTCCCTCCCGGGATTTTCGAACTATGGCTACACCTTC.

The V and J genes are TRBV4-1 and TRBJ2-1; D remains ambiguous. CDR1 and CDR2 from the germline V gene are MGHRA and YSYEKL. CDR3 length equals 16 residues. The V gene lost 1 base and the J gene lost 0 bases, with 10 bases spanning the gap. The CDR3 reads CASSQGALSSYNEQFF. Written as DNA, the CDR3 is TGCGCCAGCAGCCAAGGGGCTCTAAGCTCCTACAATGAGCAGTTCTTC.

The CDR3 DNA is TGTGCCAGCACCCTGGGGGGACCGGGTTTCGCTGAAGCTTTCTTT. Translated: CASTLGGPGFAEAFF. This rearrangement joins TRBV27 to TRBJ1-1; D perhaps matches TRBD1 (5 bases). V was clipped by 7 bases and J by 6 bases, with 21 bases between them. CDR1 MNHEY and CDR2 SMNVEV come from the germline V gene (reference sequence). The CDR3 runs to 15 residues.

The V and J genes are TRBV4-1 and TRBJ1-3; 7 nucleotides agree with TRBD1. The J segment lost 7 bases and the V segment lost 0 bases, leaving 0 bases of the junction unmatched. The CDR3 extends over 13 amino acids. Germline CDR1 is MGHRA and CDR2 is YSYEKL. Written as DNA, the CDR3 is TGCGCCAGCAGCCAAGACAGGGGGAACACCATATATTTT. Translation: CASSQDRGNTIYF.

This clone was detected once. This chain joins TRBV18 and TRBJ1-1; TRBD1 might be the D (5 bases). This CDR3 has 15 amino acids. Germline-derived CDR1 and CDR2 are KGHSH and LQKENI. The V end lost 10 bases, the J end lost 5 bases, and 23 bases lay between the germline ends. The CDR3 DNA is TGTGCCACCGCGGAGGGGCGGACGGGAACAACTGAAGCTTTCTTT. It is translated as CATAEGRTGTTEAFF.